What follows are 27 T cell receptor beta chains derived from one specimen sequenced in a study of Ad26.COV2.S vaccination and SARS-CoV-2 variants. Treatment: around 19 received Ad26.COV2.S at low or high dose, single or two shots; about 5 received placebo; per-sample allocation not given. All samples were drawn on day 63, counting from the first vaccine or placebo injection. The table came from immunoSEQ multiplex PCR; TCRdb's copy has only in-frame clones and leaves some out. The sample yields about 480,000 clones, 87% seen once. The sequencing here drew on peripheral blood, taken in a trial of Ad26.COV2.S vaccine versus placebo. Receptor source: a person aged 18-60 years who received the Ad26.COV2.S COVID-19 vaccine or a placebo.

This clone was seen just once. This chain joins TRBV25-1 and TRBJ1-6, with a tentative D call TRBD1 (6 bases). The length of the CDR3 is 13 residues. Trimming pared 8 bases from V and 5 bases from J, leaving 10 bases between. Germline lookup yields CDR1 MGHDK and CDR2 SYGVNS. CDR3 amino acids: CASARGNNSPLHF. CDR3 bases: TGTGCCAGCGCCAGGGGAAATAATTCACCCCTCCACTTT.

The genes are TRBV5-6 and TRBJ1-6; TRBD1 matches 10 bases. The CDR3 length is 15 residues. CDR1 is SGHDT, CDR2 YYEEEE, per germline. Trimming took 4 bases from V and 9 from J; bases not matched to a gene: 7. In DNA form, the CDR3 reads TGTGCCAGCAGCCCAGGGACAGGGGTACCTTCACCCCTCCACTTT. Amino acids: CASSPGTGVPSPLHF.

V usage is TRBV13 and J usage is TRBJ1-2, with D perhaps TRBD1 (5 bases). Germline CDR1 PRHDT, CDR2 FYEKMQ (reference sequence). The CDR3 sequence is 13 residues long. Trimming cost V 1 base and J 8 bases, with 11 bases left between them. CDR3 coding DNA: TGTGCCAGCAGCTTAGTGGGGGTCTCGGGCTACACCTTC. Its protein is CASSLVGVSGYTF.

The chain carries TRBV30 and TRBJ2-2, with D perhaps matching TRBD1 (6 bases). Trimming left V 8 bases short and J 2 bases short, with 18 bases between. The germline V gene encodes CDR1 GTSNPN and CDR2 SVGIG (reference sequence). The CDR3 extends over 15 amino acids. CDR3 protein: CALLRAGVNTGELFF. The CDR3 DNA reads TGTGCCCTACTTCGGGCAGGGGTCAACACCGGGGAGCTGTTTTTT. The entire variable domain, with the rest obtained from reference TRBV30 and TRBJ2-2, is as follows: SQTIHQWPATLVQPVGSPLSLECTVEGTSNPNLYWYRQAAGRGLQLLFYSVGIGQISSEVPQNLSASRPQDRQFILSSKKLLLSDSGFYLCALLRAGVNTGELFFGEGSRLTVL.

The J gene is TRBJ2-7, the V gene TRBV23-1; D is uncertain. TRBV23-1 is given ORF status, its function remaining uncertain. This CDR3 region has 12 residues. With 2 bases removed from V and 3 bases from J, the gap between germline ends came to 5 bases. CDR3 nucleotides: TGCGCCAGCAGTCAACCTATCTACGAGCAGTACTTC. Translated: CASSQPIYEQYF.

Concerning this clone itself: Other nucleotide sequences in the sample specify the same CDR3. The chain links TRBV6-2 or TRBV6-3 to TRBJ1-5; no reliable D call. The germline V gene encodes CDR1 MNHEY and CDR2 SVGEGT. This CDR3 region has 13 residues. V lost 2 bases and J 4 bases, leaving 6 bases between the germline ends. DNA of the CDR3: TGTGCCAGCAGTTACGGAGGGAATCAGCCCCAGCATTTT. This codes for CASSYGGNQPQHF.

The chain combines TRBV27 with TRBJ2-2, with D hard to call. CDR1 MNHEY and CDR2 SMNVEV come from the germline V gene (reference sequence). V gave up 6 bases and J gave up 2 bases, with 7 bases separating them. The CDR3 length is 13 residues. The CDR3 DNA reads as TGTGCCAGCAGCCTTCTCAACACCGGGGAGCTGTTTTTT. Protein sequence: CASSLLNTGELFF.

V gene TRBV4-2 combines with J gene TRBJ2-2; 8 bases fit TRBD2. The CDR3 has 19 residues. The germline V gene encodes CDR1 LGHNA and CDR2 YNFKEQ. J was trimmed by 6 bases and V by 0 bases; bases with no gene match: 15. This CDR3 is CASSQERMGTRAIAGELFF. CDR3 DNA sequence: TGTGCCAGCAGCCAAGAAAGGATGGGGACTAGAGCGATCGCCGGGGAGCTGTTTTTT.

The gene calls are TRBV7-9 and TRBJ2-1, with a weak D call TRBD1 (6 bases). This CDR3 is built from 15 residues. Germline V gene sequence: CDR1 SEHNR, CDR2 FQNEAQ (reference sequence). The V end was cut by 1 base, the J end by 2 bases, with 9 bases between. In DNA form, the CDR3 reads TGTGCCAGCAGCTTAGAAGGGACACCCTACAATGAGCAGTTCTTC. Protein sequence: CASSLEGTPYNEQFF.

The J gene is TRBJ2-3, the V gene TRBV5-1, with no clear D. The CDR3 is 16 amino acids. Looked up from germline, CDR1 is SGHRS and CDR2 is YFSETQ. Between the trimmed V and J ends, which lost 0 bases and 3 bases, there was a span of 14 bases. This chain's CDR3 is CASSLGPAQKTDTQYF. For the CDR3, the DNA is TGCGCCAGCAGCTTGGGGCCCGCGCAAAAGACAGATACGCAGTATTTT.

This clone was observed a few times. The chain is built from TRBV7-9 and TRBJ1-2; D not certain. CDR3 size: 14 residues. Germline lookup yields CDR1 SEHNR and CDR2 FQNEAQ (reference sequence). The V and J ends lost 5 bases and 4 bases respectively, with 14 bases between them. As DNA, the CDR3 is TGTGCCAGCAGCCCAGGCGGGGTGAGCTATGGCTACACCTTC. This encodes CASSPGGVSYGYTF.

This clone appeared once. The V and J genes are TRBV9 and TRBJ2-7; 8 nucleotides line up with TRBD2. CDR1 and CDR2 from the germline V gene are SGDLS and YYNGEE. The CDR3 covers 14 residues. After removal of 4 bases from V and 2 bases from J, the junction contained 5 bases not matched to a gene. CDR3 loop: CASSPGLAAYEQYF. CDR3 bases: TGTGCCAGCAGCCCCGGACTAGCCGCCTACGAGCAGTACTTC.

The chain is built from TRBV6-2 or TRBV6-3 and TRBJ1-1; D is ambiguous. CDR3 length: 15 amino acids. V was shortened by 0 bases and J by 1 base, with 9 bases between the two germline ends. Germline values: CDR1 MNHEY, CDR2 SVGEGT. CDR3 residues: CASSYSLRRNTEAFF. The CDR3 nucleotides are TGTGCCAGCAGTTACTCGCTACGAAGGAACACTGAAGCTTTCTTT.

The V gene is TRBV19, the J gene TRBJ1-1, with a tentative D call TRBD1 (6 bases). Germline V gene lookup returns CDR1 LNHDA and CDR2 SQIVND (reference sequence). The CDR3 length is 16 residues. The V end lost 0 bases, the J end lost 4 bases, and 15 bases lay between the germline ends. The CDR3 loop is CASSIDGGAASTEAFF. CDR3 nucleotide sequence: TGTGCCAGTAGTATAGATGGGGGGGCTGCAAGCACTGAAGCTTTCTTT.

The chain uses TRBV7-8 and TRBJ1-2, with 7 bases identical to TRBD1. Germline V CDR1 and CDR2: SGHVS, FQNEAQ. With 5 bases clipped from V and 4 bases from J, the junction kept 7 bases outside the gene matches. The CDR3 contains 14 residues. In DNA, the CDR3 is TGTGCCAGCAGCGAGGGGGCCGTTATCTATGGCTACACCTTC. Its protein is CASSEGAVIYGYTF.

The J gene is TRBJ1-4, the V gene TRBV5-1; weak D call: TRBD1 (5 bases). The V end lost 0 bases, the J end lost 7 bases, and 13 bases lay between the germline ends. The CDR3 runs to 15 residues. Germline CDR1 is SGHRS and CDR2 is YFSETQ. The CDR3 DNA follows: TGCGCCAGCAGCTTGGGAGGGGCGCCAACTGAAAAACTGTTTTTT. Translating it yields CASSLGGAPTEKLFF.

This clone was observed a single time. The chain uses TRBV30 and TRBJ1-1, with D possibly being TRBD1 (5 bases). V gave up 3 bases and J gave up 4 bases, with 15 bases separating them. Germline CDR1 reads GTSNPN; CDR2 reads SVGIG (reference sequence). The CDR3 is made up of 14 amino acids. The CDR3 region has the DNA TGTGCCTGGAGCTTCGACAGACGAGGCACTGAAGCTTTCTTT. Amino acid sequence: CAWSFDRRGTEAFF.

The J gene is TRBJ1-1, the V gene TRBV11-2; TRBD1 matches at 7 bases. CDR3 length equals 15 residues. In germline, CDR1 is SGHAT, CDR2 FQNNGV. Trimming cost V 0 bases and J 1 base; bases outside gene matches: 2. The CDR3 DNA is TGTGCCAGCAGCTTAGATCAGGGGGGGAACACTGAAGCTTTCTTT. This codes for CASSLDQGGNTEAFF.

This chain uses TRBV28 with TRBJ1-1; 7 bases match TRBD1. CDR3 size: 12 residues. Unmatched junction bases numbered 4, after V lost 5 bases and J lost 7 bases. Germline assignment: CDR1 MDHEN and CDR2 SYDVKM. CDR3 protein: CASSLTGDEAFF. The CDR3, as DNA: TGTGCCAGCAGTCTTACAGGGGATGAAGCTTTCTTT.

The chain has TRBV19 and TRBJ2-7; D remains ambiguous. The CDR3 spans 11 residues. Trimming took 7 bases from V and 1 from J, leaving 5 bases between them. Germline V lookup: CDR1 LNHDA, CDR2 SQIVND (reference sequence). CDR3 amino acids: CASKDSYEQYF. The CDR3 DNA reads as TGTGCCAGTAAGGATTCCTACGAGCAGTACTTC.

The gene calls are TRBV27 and TRBJ2-7; 8 bases map to TRBD1. CDR1 MNHEY and CDR2 SMNVEV come from the germline V gene (reference sequence). The ends lost 6 bases at V and 2 bases at J; junction bases unmatched: 3. This CDR3 has 13 amino acids. The CDR3 region is CASRPGGPYEQYF. The DNA for the CDR3 is TGTGCCAGCAGGCCAGGGGGCCCCTACGAGCAGTACTTC.

The genes are TRBV5-6 and TRBJ1-1; D uncertain. The CDR3 sequence is 13 residues long. In germline, CDR1 is SGHDT, CDR2 YYEEEE. V was cut by 0 bases and J by 4 bases, with 7 bases left in between. CDR3 sequence (DNA): TGTGCCAGCAGCTTGGCGCCGAGCACTGAAGCTTTCTTT. It encodes CASSLAPSTEAFF.

For this clone: The sample contains more than one DNA sequence encoding this CDR3. The rearrangement joins TRBV27 to TRBJ2-2, with TRBD2 as a possible D gene (6 bases). CDR1 is MNHEY and CDR2 is SMNVEV in the germline V gene (reference sequence). This CDR3 is 14 amino acids long. V shed 3 bases and J shed 4 bases, with 9 bases lying between them. The CDR3 spells CASSLGLVTGELFF. The DNA for the CDR3 is TGTGCCAGCAGTTTGGGACTGGTCACCGGGGAGCTGTTTTTT.

The chain has TRBV5-1 and TRBJ2-2, with a weak D call TRBD2 (6 bases). The CDR3 length is 20 residues. The V and J ends lost 3 bases and 0 bases respectively, with 24 bases between them. CDR1 is SGHRS, CDR2 YFSETQ, per germline. The CDR3 bases are TGCGCCAGCAGCTATTTCCGTCGGAGGGGTGCAGATTCGAACACCGGGGAGCTGTTTTTT. This codes for CASSYFRRRGADSNTGELFF.

The genes are TRBV5-1 and TRBJ2-6; D is undetermined. The CDR3 is 13 residues long. The germline V gene has CDR1 SGHRS and CDR2 YFSETQ. V lost 6 bases, J lost 1 base, and 5 bases lay in between. The CDR3 sequence is CASTLSGANVLTF. Here the CDR3 DNA reads TGCGCCAGCACCTTATCTGGGGCCAACGTCCTGACTTTC.

V and J are TRBV5-6 and TRBJ2-1; TRBD2 matches 10 bases. Germline CDR1 reads SGHDT; CDR2 reads YYEEEE. Unmatched junction bases numbered 5, after V lost 1 base and J lost 7 bases. The CDR3 covers 15 residues. The CDR3 nucleotides are TGTGCCAGCAGCTTGACTAGCGGGATACTGAATGAGCAGTTCTTC. Protein: CASSLTSGILNEQFF.

This clone was recorded only once. The chain uses TRBV19 and TRBJ2-4; unclear D gene. The germline CDR1 and CDR2 sequences are LNHDA and SQIVND (reference sequence). The CDR3 runs 14 residues. The germline V and J ends were trimmed by 6 bases and 1 base, with 10 bases remaining between them. CDR3 residues: CASSLTGAKNIQYF. The DNA for the CDR3 is TGTGCCAGTAGCCTCACCGGGGCCAAAAACATTCAGTACTTC.